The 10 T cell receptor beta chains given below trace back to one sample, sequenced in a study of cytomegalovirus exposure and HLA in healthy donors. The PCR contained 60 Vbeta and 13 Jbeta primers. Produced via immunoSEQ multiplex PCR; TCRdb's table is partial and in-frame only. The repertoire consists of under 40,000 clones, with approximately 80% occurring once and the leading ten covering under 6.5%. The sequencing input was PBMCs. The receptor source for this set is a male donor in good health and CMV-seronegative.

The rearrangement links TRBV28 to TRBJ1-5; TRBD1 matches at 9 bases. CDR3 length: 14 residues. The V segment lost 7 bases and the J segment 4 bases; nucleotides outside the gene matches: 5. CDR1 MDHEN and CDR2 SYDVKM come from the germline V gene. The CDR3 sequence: CASTLGQGNQPQHF. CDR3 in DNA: TGTGCCAGCACCCTGGGACAGGGAAATCAGCCCCAGCATTTT.

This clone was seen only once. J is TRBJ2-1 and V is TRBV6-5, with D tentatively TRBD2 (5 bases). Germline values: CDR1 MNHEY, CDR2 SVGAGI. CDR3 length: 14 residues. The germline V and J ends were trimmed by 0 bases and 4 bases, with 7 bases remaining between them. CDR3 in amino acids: CASSYSPGYNEQFF. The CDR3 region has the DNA TGTGCCAGCAGTTACTCGCCGGGGTACAATGAGCAGTTCTTC.

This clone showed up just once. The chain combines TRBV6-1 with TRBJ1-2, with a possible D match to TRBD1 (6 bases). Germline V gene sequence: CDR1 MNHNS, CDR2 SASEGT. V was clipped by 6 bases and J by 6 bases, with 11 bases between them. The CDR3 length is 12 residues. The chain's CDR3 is CASREPGDGYTF. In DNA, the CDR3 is TGTGCCAGCAGGGAGCCAGGGGATGGCTACACCTTC.

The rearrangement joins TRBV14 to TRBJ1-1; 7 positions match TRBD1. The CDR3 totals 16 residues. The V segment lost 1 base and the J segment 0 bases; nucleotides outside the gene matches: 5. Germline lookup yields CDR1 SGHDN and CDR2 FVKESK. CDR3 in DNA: TGTGCCAGCAGCCAAGTGCAGGGACAGATGAACACTGAAGCTTTCTTT. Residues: CASSQVQGQMNTEAFF.

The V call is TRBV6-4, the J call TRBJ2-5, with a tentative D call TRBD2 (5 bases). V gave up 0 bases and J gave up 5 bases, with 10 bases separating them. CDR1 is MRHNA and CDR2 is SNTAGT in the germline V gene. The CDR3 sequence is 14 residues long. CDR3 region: CASSDSSGSETQYF. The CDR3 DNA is TGTGCCAGCAGTGACTCGAGCGGTTCGGAGACCCAGTACTTC.

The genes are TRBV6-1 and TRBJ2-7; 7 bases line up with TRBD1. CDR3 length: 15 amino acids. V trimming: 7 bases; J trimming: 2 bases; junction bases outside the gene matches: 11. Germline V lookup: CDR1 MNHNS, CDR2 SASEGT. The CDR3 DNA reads TGTGCCAGCACCGAGCCGACAGGGTATCCCTACGAGCAGTACTTC. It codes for CASTEPTGYPYEQYF.

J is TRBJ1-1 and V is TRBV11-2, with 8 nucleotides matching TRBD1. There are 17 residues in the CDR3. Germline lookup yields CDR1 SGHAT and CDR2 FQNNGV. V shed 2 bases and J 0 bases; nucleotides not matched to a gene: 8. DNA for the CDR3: TGTGCCAGCAGCTTACTCAGGGGGCGTTACATGAACACTGAAGCTTTCTTT. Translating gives CASSLLRGRYMNTEAFF.

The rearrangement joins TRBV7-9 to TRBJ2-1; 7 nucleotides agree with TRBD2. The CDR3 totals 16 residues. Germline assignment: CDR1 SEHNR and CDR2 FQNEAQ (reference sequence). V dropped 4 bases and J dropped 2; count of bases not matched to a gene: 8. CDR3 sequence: CASSSRGAGTYNEQFF. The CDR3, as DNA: TGTGCCAGCAGCTCCCGAGGAGCGGGGACCTACAATGAGCAGTTCTTC.

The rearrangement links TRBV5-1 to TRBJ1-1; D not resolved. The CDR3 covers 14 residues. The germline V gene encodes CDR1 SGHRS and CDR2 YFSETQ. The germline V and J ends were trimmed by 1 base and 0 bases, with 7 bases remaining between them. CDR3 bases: TGCGCCAGCAGCTTGACGCACATGAACACTGAAGCTTTCTTT. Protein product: CASSLTHMNTEAFF.

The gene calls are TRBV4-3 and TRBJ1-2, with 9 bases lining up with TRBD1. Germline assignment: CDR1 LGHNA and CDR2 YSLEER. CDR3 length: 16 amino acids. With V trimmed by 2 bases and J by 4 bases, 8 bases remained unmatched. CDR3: CASSQLSGQGIYGYTF. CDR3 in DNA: TGCGCCAGCAGCCAACTTTCGGGACAGGGTATCTATGGCTACACCTTC.